Listed below are T cell receptor beta chains from one sample, sequenced in a study of graft-versus-host responses after intestinal transplantation. Produced via immunoSEQ multiplex PCR; TCRdb's table is partial and in-frame only. There are under 100,000 clones in the sample; about nine tenths occur only once, and 16% lies in the top ten. The sample in question was PBMCs, obtained about 460 days after intestinal transplant. All receptors derive from a human patient who received an intestinal transplant, so some T cells may come from the graft donor. The CDR3 runs from the conserved cysteine through the conserved F or W. The order of the fields is V gene, clone size, J gene, D gene, CDR3 DNA, CDR3 protein. A D gene is named only where the DNA matches it firmly. Size is omitted from some rows. Given values are once, few, many or a class for expanded clones.

>TRBV5-5|-|TRBJ1-6|TRBD1
TGTGCCAGCAGCTTCCTAACAGGGGAGGGTTCACCCCTCCACTTT
CASSFLTGEGSPLHF
>TRBV9|-|TRBJ2-6|TRBD1
TGTGCCAGTACACCAGGGGGCTCTGGGGCCAACGTCCTGACTTTC
CASTPGGSGANVLTF
>TRBV4-1|-|TRBJ1-1|-
TGCGCCAGCAGCCAAGTTTCGGGGATCTGGGTAGCTTTCTTT
CASSQVSGIWVAFF
>TRBV6-5|once|TRBJ1-2|-
TGTGCCAGCAGTTACGAACTCTCTTACTATGGCTACACCTTC
CASSYELSYYGYTF
>TRBV5-8|-|TRBJ1-1|-
TGTGCCAGCAGCACCGAGGCTGAAGCTTTCTTT
CASSTEAEAFF
>TRBV5-4|-|TRBJ2-3|TRBD2
TGTGCCAGCAGCCCGATAACTAGCGGGAAGGGAGATACGCAGTATTTT
CASSPITSGKGDTQYF
>TRBV9|once|TRBJ1-1|-
TGTGCCAGCAGCGTAGCCGGGGGTGAAGCTTTCTTT
CASSVAGGEAFF
>TRBV27|few|TRBJ2-1|-
TGTGCCAGCATCGGGGGCCCGACCTCCTACAATGAGCAGTTCTTC
CASIGGPTSYNEQFF
>TRBV6-6|-|TRBJ2-7|TRBD2
TGTGCCAGCAGTGGTACTAGCGGGGGGGCTAACGAGCAGTACTTC
CASSGTSGGANEQYF
>TRBV7-9|-|TRBJ2-1|TRBD1
TGTGCCAGCAGCTTAGCGGGACAGGGACAGTTCTTC
CASSLAGQGQFF